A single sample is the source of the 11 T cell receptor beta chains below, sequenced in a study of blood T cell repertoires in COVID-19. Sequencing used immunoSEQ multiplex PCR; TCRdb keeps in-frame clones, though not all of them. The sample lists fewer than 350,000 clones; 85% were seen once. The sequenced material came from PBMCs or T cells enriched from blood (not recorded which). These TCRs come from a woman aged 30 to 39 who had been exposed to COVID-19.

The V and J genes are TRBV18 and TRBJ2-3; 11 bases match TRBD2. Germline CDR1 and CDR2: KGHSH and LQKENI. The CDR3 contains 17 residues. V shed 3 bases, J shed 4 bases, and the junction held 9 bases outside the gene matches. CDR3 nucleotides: TGTGCCAGCTCACCCCTCGTCACTAGCGGGAGCTCAGATACGCAGTATTTT. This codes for CASSPLVTSGSSDTQYF. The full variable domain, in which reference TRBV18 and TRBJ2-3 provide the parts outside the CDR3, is NAGVMQNPRHLVRRRGQEARLRCSPMKGHSHVYWYRQLPEEGLKFMVYLQKENIIDESGMPKERFSAEFPKEGPSILRIQQVVRGDSAAYFCASSPLVTSGSSDTQYFGPGTRLTVL.

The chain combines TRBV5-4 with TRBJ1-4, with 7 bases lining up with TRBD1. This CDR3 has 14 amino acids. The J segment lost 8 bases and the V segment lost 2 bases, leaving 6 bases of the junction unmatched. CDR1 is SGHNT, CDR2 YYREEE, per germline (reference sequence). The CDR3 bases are TGTGCCAGCAGCTTCCGACAGGGAAGAGAAAAACTGTTTTTT. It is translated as CASSFRQGREKLFF.

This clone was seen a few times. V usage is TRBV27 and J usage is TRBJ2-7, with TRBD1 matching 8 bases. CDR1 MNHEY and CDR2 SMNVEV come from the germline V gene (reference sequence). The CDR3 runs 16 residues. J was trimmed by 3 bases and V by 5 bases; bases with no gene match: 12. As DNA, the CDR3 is TGTGCCAGCAGTCCCCGCACCACAGGACAGGGCTACGAGCAGTACTTC. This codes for CASSPRTTGQGYEQYF.

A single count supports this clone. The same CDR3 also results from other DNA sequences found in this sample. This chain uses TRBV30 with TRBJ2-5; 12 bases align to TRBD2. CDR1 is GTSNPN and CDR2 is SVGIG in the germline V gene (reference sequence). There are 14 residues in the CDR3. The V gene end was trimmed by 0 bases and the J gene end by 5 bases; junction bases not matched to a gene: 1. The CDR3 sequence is CAWSVGLAGETQYF. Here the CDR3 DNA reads TGTGCCTGGAGTGTAGGACTAGCGGGGGAGACCCAGTACTTC. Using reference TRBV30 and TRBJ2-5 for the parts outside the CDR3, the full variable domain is SQTIHQWPATLVQPVGSPLSLECTVEGTSNPNLYWYRQAAGRGLQLLFYSVGIGQISSEVPQNLSASRPQDRQFILSSKKLLLSDSGFYLCAWSVGLAGETQYFGPGTRLLVL.

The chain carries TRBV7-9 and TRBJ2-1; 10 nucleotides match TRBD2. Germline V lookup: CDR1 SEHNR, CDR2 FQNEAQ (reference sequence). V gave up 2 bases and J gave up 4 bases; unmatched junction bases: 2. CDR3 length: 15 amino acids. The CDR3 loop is CASSLPAGGYNEQFF. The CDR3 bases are TGTGCCAGCAGCTTACCAGCGGGAGGGTACAATGAGCAGTTCTTC.

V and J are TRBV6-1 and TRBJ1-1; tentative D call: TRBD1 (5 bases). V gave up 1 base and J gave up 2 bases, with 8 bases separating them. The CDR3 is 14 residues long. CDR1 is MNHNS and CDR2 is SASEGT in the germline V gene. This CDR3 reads CASSEVRTNTEAFF. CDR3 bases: TGTGCCAGCAGTGAAGTAAGGACAAACACTGAAGCTTTCTTT.

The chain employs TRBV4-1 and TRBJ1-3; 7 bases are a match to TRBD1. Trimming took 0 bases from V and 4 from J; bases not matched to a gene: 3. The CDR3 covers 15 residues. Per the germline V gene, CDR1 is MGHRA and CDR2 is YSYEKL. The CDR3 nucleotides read TGCGCCAGCAGCCAAGAGGGACAGTCCGGAAACACCATATATTTT. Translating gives CASSQEGQSGNTIYF.

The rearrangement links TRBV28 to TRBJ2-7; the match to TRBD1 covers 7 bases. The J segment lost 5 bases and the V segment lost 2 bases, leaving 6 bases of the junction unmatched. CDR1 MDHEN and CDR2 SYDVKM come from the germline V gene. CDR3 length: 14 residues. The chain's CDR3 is CASSLPDRQNEQYF. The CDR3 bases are TGTGCCAGCAGTTTACCGGACAGGCAGAACGAGCAGTACTTC.

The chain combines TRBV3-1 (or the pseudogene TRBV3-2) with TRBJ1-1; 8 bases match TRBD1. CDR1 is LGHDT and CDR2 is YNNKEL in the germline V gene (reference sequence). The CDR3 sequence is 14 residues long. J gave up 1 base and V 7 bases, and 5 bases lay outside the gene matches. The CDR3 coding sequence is TGTGCCAGCACCGCCGGGACAGGGAACACTGAAGCTTTCTTT. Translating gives CASTAGTGNTEAFF.

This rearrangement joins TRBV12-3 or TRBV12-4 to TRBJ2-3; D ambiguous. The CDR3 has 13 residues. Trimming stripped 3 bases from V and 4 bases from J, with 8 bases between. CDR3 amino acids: CASSFGHPDTQYF. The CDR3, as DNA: TGTGCCAGCAGTTTTGGGCATCCAGATACGCAGTATTTT.

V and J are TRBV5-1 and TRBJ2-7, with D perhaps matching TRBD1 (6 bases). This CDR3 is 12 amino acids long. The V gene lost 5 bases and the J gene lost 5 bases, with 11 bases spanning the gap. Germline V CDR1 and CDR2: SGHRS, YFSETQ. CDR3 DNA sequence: TGCGCCAGCAGTACAGGGTGGAACGAGCAGTACTTC. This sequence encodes CASSTGWNEQYF. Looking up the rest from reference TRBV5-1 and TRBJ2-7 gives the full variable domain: KAGVTQTPRYLIKTRGQQVTLSCSPISGHRSVSWYQQTPGQGLQFLFEYFSETQRNKGNFPGRFSGRQFSNSRSEMNVSTLELGDSALYLCASSTGWNEQYFGPGTRLTVT.